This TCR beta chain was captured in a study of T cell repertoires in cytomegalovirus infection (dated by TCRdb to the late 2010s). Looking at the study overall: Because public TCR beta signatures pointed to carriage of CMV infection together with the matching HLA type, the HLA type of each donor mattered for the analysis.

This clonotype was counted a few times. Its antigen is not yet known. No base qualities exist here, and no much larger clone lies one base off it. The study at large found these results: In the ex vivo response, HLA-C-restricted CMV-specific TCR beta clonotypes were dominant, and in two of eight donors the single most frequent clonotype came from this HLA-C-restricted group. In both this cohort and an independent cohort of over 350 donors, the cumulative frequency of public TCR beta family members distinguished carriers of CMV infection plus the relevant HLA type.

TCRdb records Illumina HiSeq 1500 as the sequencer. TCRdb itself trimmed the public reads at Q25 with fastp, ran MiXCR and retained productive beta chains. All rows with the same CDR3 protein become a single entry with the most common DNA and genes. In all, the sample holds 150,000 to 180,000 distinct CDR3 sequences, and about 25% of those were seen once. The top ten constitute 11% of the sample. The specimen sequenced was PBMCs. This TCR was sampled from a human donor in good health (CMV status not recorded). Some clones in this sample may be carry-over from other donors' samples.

The CDR3 protein: CASSLDSGVGEKLFF. The bases read TGTGCCAGCAGCCTCGACTCCGGTGTAGGTGAAAAACTGTTTTTT. Rearrangement joined TRBV27 to TRBJ1-4; no confident D gene assignment can be made. V is shortened by 6 bases, J by 7 bases, and the region joining them spans 18 bases. The CDR3 measures 15 amino acids from cysteine to phenylalanine. This entry keeps only the CDR3 DNA: 45 bases, framed from base 1. The germline V gene encodes CDR1 MNHEY and CDR2 SMNVEV (reference sequence).